This passage covers 5 T cell receptor beta chains from one sample sequenced in a study of cytomegalovirus exposure and HLA in healthy donors. Clones were sequenced by immunoSEQ multiplex PCR, and TCRdb holds only the in-frame ones, with some missing. The sample lists about 220,000 clones, 75% to 90% occurring once. The sequenced sample was PBMCs. The receptor set was obtained from a woman in her 30s in good health and CMV-seropositive.

This clone occurred a few times. The chain joins TRBV6-5 to TRBJ2-7, with 7 bases lining up with TRBD2. The V gene end was trimmed by 6 bases and the J gene end by 4 bases; junction bases not matched to a gene: 3. Germline CDR1 MNHEY, CDR2 SVGAGI. CDR3 length: 12 amino acids. CDR3 sequence reads: CASRGGLYEQYF. In DNA, the CDR3 is TGTGCCAGCAGGGGGGGACTATACGAGCAGTACTTC.

The J gene is TRBJ2-2, the V gene TRBV2; tentatively, D is TRBD1 (5 bases). The CDR3 extends over 15 amino acids. V was trimmed by 2 bases and J by 6 bases, leaving 13 bases between them. Germline V gene sequence: CDR1 SNHLY, CDR2 FYNNEI. The DNA for the CDR3 is TGTGCCAGCAGTGAAATCGCAGGGTTTGCCGGGGAGCTGTTTTTT. This sequence encodes CASSEIAGFAGELFF.

V and J are TRBV30 and TRBJ2-1; 9 bases are a match to TRBD1. The length of the CDR3 is 16 residues. The germline V gene encodes CDR1 GTSNPN and CDR2 SVGIG (reference sequence). V was clipped by 3 bases and J by 5 bases; unmatched bases: 11. CDR3 sequence (DNA): TGTGCCTGGAGCGCAATTACAGGGGGCAGGAACAATGAGCAGTTCTTC. Protein product: CAWSAITGGRNNEQFF.

The V gene is TRBV6-5, the J gene TRBJ1-1, with 9 nucleotides matching TRBD1. This CDR3 comprises 14 residues. Germline CDR1 reads MNHEY; CDR2 reads SVGAGI. V was clipped by 10 bases and J by 1 base; unmatched bases: 7. The CDR3 loop is CATLTGGRNTEAFF. The CDR3 region has the DNA TGTGCCACCTTGACAGGGGGTCGGAACACTGAAGCTTTCTTT.

The chain combines TRBV18 with TRBJ2-5, with TRBD1 as a possible D gene (6 bases). There are 15 residues in the CDR3. Germline assignment: CDR1 KGHSH and CDR2 LQKENI. V dropped 6 bases and J dropped 3 bases, with 17 bases sitting between them. CDR3 region: CASSPYTTGKETQYF. The DNA for the CDR3 is TGTGCCAGCTCGCCTTATACCACAGGGAAAGAGACCCAGTACTTC.